These T cell receptor beta chains were read from a single sample in a study of post-analysis software for immune sequencing data. TCRdb called the PCR reads again in MiXCR, with one record for every CDR3 protein. The sample includes about 400,000 distinct CDR3 sequences, around a third of them seen just once. What was sequenced was blood. The origin of the receptors is a girl under 18 with multiple sclerosis. Each CDR3 is given with its conserved first and last residue. The order of the fields is D gene, clone size, V gene, J gene, CDR3 DNA, CDR3 protein. A D gene is named only where the DNA matches it firmly. Expanded clones get a size class; other rows say once, few or many, or leave the size out.

>NA|NA|TRBV5-4|TRBJ2-4
TGTGCCAGCAGCTTCCCCCACGGCGTCAGAGGTGGAGGGATTTTAGCCAAAAACATTCAGTACTTC
CASSFPHGVRGGGILAKNIQYF
>NA|NA|TRBV6-5|TRBJ1-2
TGTGCCAGCAGTTACGTAGGGGGGCAGATTGGCTACACCTTC
CASSYVGGQIGYTF
>NA|NA|TRBV5-6|TRBJ2-1
TGTGCCAGCAGCCAAAGGAGGGGGTTCCTTGGACTAGACAATGAGCAGTTCTTC
CASSQRRGFLGLDNEQFF
>NA|few|TRBV6-5|TRBJ1-1
TGTGCCAGCACCAAGGGGGGAAGCACTGAAGCTTTCTTT
CASTKGGSTEAFF
>NA|few|TRBV7-3|TRBJ2-5
TGTGCCAGCAGTCCGGGCCTCAGGAAGGAGACCCAGTACTTC
CASSPGLRKETQYF
>NA|few|TRBV14|TRBJ1-2
TGTGCCAGCAGCCGAAAGGGGGGCGCGGGCTATGGCTACACCTTC
CASSRKGGAGYGYTF
>NA|few|TRBV7-9|TRBJ2-5
TGTGCCAGCAGCTTAGGGGCAGGGAAGGAGACCCAGTACTTC
CASSLGAGKETQYF
>NA|NA|TRBV5-1|TRBJ2-7
TGCGCCAGCAGCTCAGGGGACCAGAACAGCGAGCAGTACTTC
CASSSGDQNSEQYF
>NA|few|TRBV5-1|TRBJ2-1
TGCGCCAGCAGCTTAAGCAGGCGCCTAGCCCCCTACAATGAGCAGTTCTTC
CASSLSRRLAPYNEQFF
>NA|NA|TRBV9|TRBJ2-3
TGTGCCAGCAGCCTAATGGCGGGAAGCACAGATACGCAGTATTTT
CASSLMAGSTDTQYF
>TRBD2|NA|TRBV7-2|TRBJ2-5
TGTGCCAGCAGCGAAGGACTAGCGGAAGAGGCCCAGTACTTC
CASSEGLAEEAQYF
>TRBD2|NA|TRBV10-3|TRBJ2-1
TGTGCCATCAGTGAGACTAGCGGGGGAGTATATGAGCAGTTCTTC
CAISETSGGVYEQFF
>NA|NA|TRBV6-2/TRBV6-3|TRBJ1-2
TGTGCCAGCAGTTTAGGTCCGGGCCAAGACCTGTATGGCTACACCTTC
CASSLGPGQDLYGYTF
>NA|NA|TRBV27|TRBJ1-1
TGTGCCAGCAGTTTCTCAGGGACCACTGAAGCTTTCTTT
CASSFSGTTEAFF
>NA|NA|TRBV28|TRBJ2-1
TGTGCCAGCAGCCGTCGACTAGTGGGGTACAATGAGCAGTTCTTC
CASSRRLVGYNEQFF
>NA|NA|TRBV7-8|TRBJ1-2
TGTGCCAGCAGCTTCGAGGGGACCGGCTATGGCTACACCTTC
CASSFEGTGYGYTF
>NA|few|TRBV12-3/TRBV12-4|TRBJ1-2
TGTGCCAGCAGTTTCTGGCAGCCTCCCTATGGCTACACCTTC
CASSFWQPPYGYTF
>TRBD2|many|TRBV5-5|TRBJ2-3
TGTGCCAGCAGCTTGGAGGGGTCCGGGGGGGAAGATACGCAGTATTTT
CASSLEGSGGEDTQYF